This T cell receptor beta chain was recovered during a study of Ad26.COV2.S vaccination and SARS-CoV-2 variants. Whole-study results and caveats: Spike-specific TCR breadth was greater after Ad26.COV2.S than placebo. Reported findings describe substantial breadth in spike-specific CD8+ and CD4+ T cell responses following vaccination.

Germline CDR1 reads LGHDT; CDR2 reads YNNKEL (reference sequence). The V and J ends lost 4 bases and 4 bases respectively, with 17 bases between them. The CDR3 has 16 amino acids. Treatment given: some 20 received Ad26.COV2.S at low or high dose, single or two shots; several received placebo; per-sample allocation not given. Collection of samples fell on day 63 after the first vaccine or placebo injection. Ad26.COV2.S expressed prefusion-stabilized spike from the original Wuhan strain. This clone was seen just once. The antigen is unknown. Assay used: immunoSEQ multiplex PCR; TCRdb lists only in-frame clones, some missing. Of some 520,000 clones detected, 87% appear once; the ten largest clones hold roughly 13%.

The clonotype comes from a person aged 18-65 years who received the Ad26.COV2.S COVID-19 vaccine or a placebo. V and J are TRBV3-1 (or the pseudogene TRBV3-2) and TRBJ2-1, with a possible D match to TRBD2 (6 bases). The sequenced sample was peripheral blood, obtained in a trial of Ad26.COV2.S vaccine versus placebo. The CDR3 protein is CASSRGNRIRYNEQFF. The CDR3, as DNA: TGTGCCAGCAGCCGCGGGAACAGAATAAGATACAATGAGCAGTTCTTC.